These 20 T cell receptor beta chains came from one sample sequenced in a study of Graves' ophthalmopathy and Graves' hyperthyroidism. RNA transcripts served as template for amplifying TCR beta CDR3 sequences. An initial RT-PCR round employing HTBI primers preceded a second-round multiplex PCR. TCRdb reanalysed the multiplex PCR reads using MiXCR and keeps one entry per CDR3 protein. The sample comprises 680,000 or so distinct CDR3 sequences, roughly 20% of which are singletons, and approximately 6.9% rests with the top ten. Sequencing input: peripheral blood. The origin of the receptors is a woman younger than 35 with stable Graves' hyperthyroidism. Some clones in this sample may be carry-over from other donors' samples.

This clonotype was counted a few times. The chain recombines TRBV6-5 with TRBJ1-1, with 9 bases fitting TRBD1. This CDR3 spans 17 amino acids. The V gene's germline CDR1 is MNHEY and CDR2 SVGAGI. The ends lost 2 bases at V and 0 bases at J; junction bases unmatched: 7. In DNA, the CDR3 is TGTGCCAGCAGTTACAGGATCAACAGGGGGCTGAACACTGAAGCTTTCTTT. It yields the protein CASSYRINRGLNTEAFF.

This clonotype was detected a few times. The V and J genes are TRBV7-9 and TRBJ2-7; D is possibly TRBD1 (5 bases). Trimming stripped 7 bases from V and 2 bases from J, with 15 bases between. Germline loops: CDR1 SEHNR, CDR2 FQNEAQ (reference sequence). The CDR3 has 14 amino acids. CDR3 sequence: CASTSFQGTYEQYF. The CDR3 DNA is TGTGCCAGCACCTCCTTCCAGGGAACCTACGAGCAGTACTTC.

This clonotype was counted at least ten times. The V call is TRBV20-1, the J call TRBJ2-4; 11 positions match TRBD1. With V trimmed by 3 bases and J by 3 bases, 7 bases remained unmatched. Germline-derived CDR1 and CDR2 are DFQATT and SNEGSKA (reference sequence). The CDR3 covers 16 residues. The CDR3 DNA reads as TGCAGTGCTAGGGGACAGGGGGTAGGAGTCAAAAACATTCAGTACTTC. Translating it yields CSARGQGVGVKNIQYF.

V usage is TRBV7-9 and J usage is TRBJ2-5; 7 bases are a match to TRBD2. Germline V gene lookup returns CDR1 SEHNR and CDR2 FQNEAQ (reference sequence). This CDR3 contains 15 residues. V was clipped by 5 bases and J by 5 bases; unmatched bases: 11. Here the CDR3 DNA reads TGTGCCAGCAGCCGACTGGCCCCAGCGGGGGAGACCCAGTACTTC. Protein sequence: CASSRLAPAGETQYF.

There are many counts of this clonotype. The chain is built from TRBV27 and TRBJ2-5; the D gene could be TRBD1 or TRBD2 (5 bases each). CDR3 length: 15 residues. Trimming pared 5 bases from V and 7 bases from J, leaving 20 bases between. The germline V gene encodes CDR1 MNHEY and CDR2 SMNVEV (reference sequence). Here the CDR3 reads CASSPQRQARGTQYF. Here the CDR3 DNA reads TGTGCCAGCAGTCCCCAAAGGCAGGCGAGGGGGACCCAGTACTTC.

On this clonotype: Being one base from a much bigger clone, this may be a read error. The chain carries TRBV29-1 and TRBJ1-1; D is unresolved. The CDR3 runs to 10 residues. CDR1 and CDR2 from the germline V gene are SQVTM and ANQGSEA. The CDR3 sequence is CSVVRTESFF. The CDR3 coding sequence is TGCAGCGTCGTGCGGACTGAATCTTTCTTT.

This clonotype appeared many times. The chain carries TRBV6-5 and TRBJ1-2; possibly TRBD1 for D (5 bases). CDR3 length: 15 residues. The V end lost 2 bases, the J end lost 4 bases, and 14 bases lay between the germline ends. The germline V gene encodes CDR1 MNHEY and CDR2 SVGAGI. The CDR3 here is CASSYDAGPFYGYTF. As DNA, the CDR3 is TGTGCCAGCAGTTACGACGCAGGGCCCTTCTATGGCTACACCTTC.

This clonotype was detected many times. This chain joins TRBV11-2 and TRBJ2-7; no reliable D call. V was trimmed by 5 bases and J by 3 bases, leaving 11 bases between them. The CDR3 is 13 residues long. Germline values: CDR1 SGHAT, CDR2 FQNNGV. CDR3 sequence reads: CASSHGRGYEQYF. Here the CDR3 DNA reads TGTGCCAGCAGCCACGGTAGAGGCTACGAGCAGTACTTC.

This clonotype was detected only a few times. Because it lacks the conserved phenylalanine or tryptophan at the end, this CDR3 is likely a read error. The V and J genes are TRBV4-1 and TRBJ1-1; TRBD1 matches 9 bases. The CDR3 is 15 residues long. J was trimmed by 1 base and V by 4 bases; bases with no gene match: 4. Germline V gene lookup returns CDR1 MGHRA and CDR2 YSYEKL. DNA for the CDR3: TGCGCCAGCAGCCGGACAGGGGAAGGGAACACTGAAGCTTTCCTT. Encoded protein: CASSRTGEGNTEAFL.

This clonotype showed up just once. The chain has TRBV11-2 and TRBJ2-2, with unresolved D. This CDR3 has 16 residues. The V and J ends lost 3 bases and 0 bases respectively, with 11 bases between them. The germline gives CDR1 SGHAT, CDR2 FQNNGV. DNA of the CDR3: TGTGCCAGCAGCTTCCAACTGAAATCGAACACCGGGGAGCTGTTTTTT. Its translation: CASSFQLKSNTGELFF.

Concerning this clonotype itself: Sequence at one end of the junction differs from germline and may be a read error. The chain couples TRBV4-1 to TRBJ2-4; TRBD2 is a possible D gene (5 bases). From germline, CDR1 is MGHRA and CDR2 YSYEKL. This CDR3 comprises 17 residues. The CDR3 DNA reads TGCGCCAGCAGCCACCCCGCGGGCAGCAGAGCCAAAAACATGCAGTACTTC. It translates to CASSHPAGSRAKNMQYF.

This clonotype was counted at least ten times. This chain connects TRBV6-2 or TRBV6-3 to TRBJ2-7; D not resolved. V was cut by 8 bases and J by 2 bases, with 19 bases left in between. The CDR3 runs to 15 residues. CDR1 is MNHEY, CDR2 SVGEGT, per germline. DNA for the CDR3: TGTGCCAGCCGATCGACGGACGCATCACCCTACGAGCAGTACTTC. It yields the protein CASRSTDASPYEQYF.

This clonotype turned up a few times. The chain carries TRBV9 and TRBJ1-5; tentatively, D is TRBD1 (5 bases). Trimming left V 4 bases short and J 3 bases short, with 11 bases between. Germline V lookup: CDR1 SGDLS, CDR2 YYNGEE. This CDR3 contains 14 residues. The CDR3 DNA follows: TGTGCCAGCAGCCGGGGGTTGGACAATCAGCCCCAGCATTTT. Amino acid sequence: CASSRGLDNQPQHF.

This clonotype has at least ten counts. In DNA, the CDR3 is TGTGCCAGCAGCCCCACTTTGTGGCGGGGGAACACCTACGAGCAGTACTTC. Translation: CASSPTLWRGNTYEQYF. V gene TRBV7-6 combines with J gene TRBJ2-7; 7 bases fit TRBD2. This CDR3 has 17 residues. Germline CDR1 is SGHVS and CDR2 is FNYEAQ. J gave up 2 bases and V 5 bases, and 15 bases lay outside the gene matches.

This chain joins TRBV19 and TRBJ2-7; 8 bases match TRBD1. After removal of 6 bases from V and 4 bases from J, the junction contained 8 bases not matched to a gene. CDR3 length: 14 residues. The germline V gene encodes CDR1 LNHDA and CDR2 SQIVND (reference sequence). For the CDR3, the DNA is TGTGCCAGTAGCCTAAGGAACAGGGGGTACGAGCAGTACTTC. Translated: CASSLRNRGYEQYF.

This clonotype was counted a few times. This may come from a read error, since a much larger clone is one base off. V usage is TRBV11-1 and J usage is TRBJ1-1; the D gene is possibly TRBD1 (5 bases). Germline loops: CDR1 SGHAT, CDR2 FQDESV (reference sequence). This CDR3 region has 13 residues. The ends were cut back, 4 bases at V and 4 bases at J, with 10 bases in the middle. CDR3: CASSSGWSTEAFF. The DNA for the CDR3 is TGTGCCAGCAGCTCAGGGTGGAGCACTGAAGCTTTCTTT.

In this sample, this clonotype turned up many times. V usage is TRBV20-1 and J usage is TRBJ2-7; D unresolved. The CDR3 has 12 amino acids. V was cut by 4 bases and J by 4 bases, with 11 bases left in between. The germline CDR1 and CDR2 sequences are DFQATT and SNEGSKA (reference sequence). The CDR3 sequence is CSATLRQYEQYF. CDR3 in DNA: TGCAGTGCTACGTTAAGACAATACGAGCAGTACTTC.

This clonotype came up many times. This chain uses TRBV7-8 with TRBJ1-6; D remains ambiguous. The CDR3 is 16 amino acids. Germline assignment: CDR1 SGHVS and CDR2 FQNEAQ. Trimming left V 1 base short and J 8 bases short, with 15 bases between. The CDR3 sequence: CASSLGLVESDSPLHF. CDR3 bases: TGTGCCAGCAGCTTAGGTTTGGTGGAATCGGATTCACCCCTCCACTTT.

V gene TRBV28 combines with J gene TRBJ2-2; maybe TRBD1 (5 bases). From germline, CDR1 is MDHEN and CDR2 SYDVKM. CDR3 length equals 15 residues. V lost 4 bases and J 3 bases, leaving 12 bases between the germline ends. CDR3 sequence: CASSWAGQHTGELFF. The CDR3 region has the DNA TGTGCCAGCAGTTGGGCAGGGCAGCACACCGGGGAGCTGTTTTTT.

This clonotype showed up just a few times. The CDR3 is CSARGGGSGANVLTF. CDR3 coding DNA: TGCAGTGCTAGAGGAGGTGGCTCTGGGGCCAACGTCCTGACTTTC. This chain uses TRBV20-1 with TRBJ2-6; no reliable D call. The germline V and J ends were trimmed by 1 base and 0 bases, with 7 bases remaining between them. This CDR3 has 15 amino acids. Per the germline V gene, CDR1 is DFQATT and CDR2 is SNEGSKA (reference sequence).